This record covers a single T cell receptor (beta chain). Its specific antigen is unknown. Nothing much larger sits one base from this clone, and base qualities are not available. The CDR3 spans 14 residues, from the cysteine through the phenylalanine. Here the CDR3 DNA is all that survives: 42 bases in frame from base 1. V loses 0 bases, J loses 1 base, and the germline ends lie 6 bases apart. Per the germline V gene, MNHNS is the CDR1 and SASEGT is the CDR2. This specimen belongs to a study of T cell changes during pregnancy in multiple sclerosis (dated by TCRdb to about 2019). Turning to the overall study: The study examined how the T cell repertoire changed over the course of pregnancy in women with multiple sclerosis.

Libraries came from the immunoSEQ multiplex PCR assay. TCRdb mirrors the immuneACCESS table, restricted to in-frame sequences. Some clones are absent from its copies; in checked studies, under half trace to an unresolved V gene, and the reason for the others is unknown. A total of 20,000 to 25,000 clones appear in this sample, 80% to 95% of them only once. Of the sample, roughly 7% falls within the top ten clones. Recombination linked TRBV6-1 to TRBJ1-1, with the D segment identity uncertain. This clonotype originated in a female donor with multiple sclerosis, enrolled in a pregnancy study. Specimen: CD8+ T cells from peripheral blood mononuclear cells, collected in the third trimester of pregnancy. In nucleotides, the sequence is TGTGCCAGCAGTGAAGCAGGAGGGAACACTGAAGCTTTCTTT. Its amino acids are CASSEAGGNTEAFF.